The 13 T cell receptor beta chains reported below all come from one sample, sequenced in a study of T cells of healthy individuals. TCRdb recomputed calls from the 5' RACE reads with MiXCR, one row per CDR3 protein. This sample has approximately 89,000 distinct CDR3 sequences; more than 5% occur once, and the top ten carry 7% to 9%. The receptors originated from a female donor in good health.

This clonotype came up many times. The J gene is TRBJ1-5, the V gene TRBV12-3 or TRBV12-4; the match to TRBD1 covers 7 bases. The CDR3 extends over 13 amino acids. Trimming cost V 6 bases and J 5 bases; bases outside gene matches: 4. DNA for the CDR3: TGTGCCAGCAGGGGGGACAGTTATCAGCCCCAGCATTTT. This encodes CASRGDSYQPQHF.

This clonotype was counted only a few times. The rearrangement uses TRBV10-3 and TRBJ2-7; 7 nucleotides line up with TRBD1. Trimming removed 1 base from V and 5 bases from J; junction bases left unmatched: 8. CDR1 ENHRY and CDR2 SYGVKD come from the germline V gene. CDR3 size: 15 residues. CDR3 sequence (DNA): TGTGCCATCAGTGAGTACAGGACAGGTACCCACGAGCAGTACTTC. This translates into CAISEYRTGTHEQYF.

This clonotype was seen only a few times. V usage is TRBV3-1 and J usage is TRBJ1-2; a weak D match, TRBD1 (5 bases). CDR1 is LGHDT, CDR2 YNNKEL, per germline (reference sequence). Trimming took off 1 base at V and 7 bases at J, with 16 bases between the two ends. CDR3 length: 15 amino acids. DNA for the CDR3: TGTGCCAGCAGCCAAGTAGACGGGGGATCGGGTGGCTACACCTTC. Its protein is CASSQVDGGSGGYTF.

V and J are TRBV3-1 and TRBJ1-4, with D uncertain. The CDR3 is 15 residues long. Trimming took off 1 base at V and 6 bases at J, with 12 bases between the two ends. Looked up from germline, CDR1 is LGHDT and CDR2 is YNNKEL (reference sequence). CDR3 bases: TGTGCCAGCAGCCAAGGTGTGGACGCCGATGAAAAACTGTTTTTT. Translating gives CASSQGVDADEKLFF.

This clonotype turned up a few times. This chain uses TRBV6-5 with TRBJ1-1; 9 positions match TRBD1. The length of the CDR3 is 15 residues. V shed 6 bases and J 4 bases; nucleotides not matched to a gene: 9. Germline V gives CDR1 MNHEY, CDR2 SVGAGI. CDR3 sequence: CASSFTGGASTEAFF. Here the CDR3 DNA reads TGTGCCAGCAGCTTTACAGGGGGCGCATCCACTGAAGCTTTCTTT.

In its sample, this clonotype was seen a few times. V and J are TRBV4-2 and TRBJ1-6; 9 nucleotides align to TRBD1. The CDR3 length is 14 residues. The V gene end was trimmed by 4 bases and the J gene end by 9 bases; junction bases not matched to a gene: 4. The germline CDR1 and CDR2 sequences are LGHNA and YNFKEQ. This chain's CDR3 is CASSPGTGTSPLHF. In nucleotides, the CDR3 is TGTGCCAGCAGCCCCGGGACAGGGACTTCACCCCTCCACTTT.

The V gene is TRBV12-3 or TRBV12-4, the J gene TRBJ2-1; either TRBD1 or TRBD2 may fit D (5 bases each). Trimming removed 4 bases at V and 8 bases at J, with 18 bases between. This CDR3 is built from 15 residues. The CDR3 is CASSWVRGRDHEQFF. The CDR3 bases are TGTGCCAGCAGTTGGGTCCGGGGCAGGGACCATGAGCAGTTCTTC.

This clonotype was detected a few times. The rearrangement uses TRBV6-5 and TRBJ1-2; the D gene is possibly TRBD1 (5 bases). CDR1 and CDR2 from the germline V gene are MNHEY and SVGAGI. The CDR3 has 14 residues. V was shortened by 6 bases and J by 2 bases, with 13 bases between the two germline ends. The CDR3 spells CASRIDGGNYGYTF. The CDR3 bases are TGTGCCAGCAGAATAGACGGGGGGAACTATGGCTACACCTTC.

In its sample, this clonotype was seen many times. The CDR3 region is CASSVHNEQFF. CDR3 coding DNA: TGTGCCAGCAGTGTCCACAATGAGCAGTTCTTC. The genes are TRBV28 and TRBJ2-1; D is ambiguous. Germline loops: CDR1 MDHEN, CDR2 SYDVKM. This CDR3 contains 11 residues. Trimming left V 5 bases short and J 5 bases short, with 4 bases between.

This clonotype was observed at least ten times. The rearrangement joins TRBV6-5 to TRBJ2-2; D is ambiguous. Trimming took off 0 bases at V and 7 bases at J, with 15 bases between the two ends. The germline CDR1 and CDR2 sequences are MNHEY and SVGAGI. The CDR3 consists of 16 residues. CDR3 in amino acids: CASSYSGTGWDGELFF. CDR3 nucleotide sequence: TGTGCCAGCAGTTACTCGGGCACGGGCTGGGACGGGGAGCTGTTTTTT.

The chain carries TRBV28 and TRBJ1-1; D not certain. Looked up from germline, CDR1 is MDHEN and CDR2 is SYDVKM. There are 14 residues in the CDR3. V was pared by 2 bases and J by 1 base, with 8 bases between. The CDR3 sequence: CASSLGFGNTEAFF. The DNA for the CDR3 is TGTGCCAGCAGTTTAGGTTTCGGGAACACTGAAGCTTTCTTT.

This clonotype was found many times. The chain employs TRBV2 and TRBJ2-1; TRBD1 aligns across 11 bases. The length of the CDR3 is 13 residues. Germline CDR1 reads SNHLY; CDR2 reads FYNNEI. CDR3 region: CAEGQGAIGEQFF. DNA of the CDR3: TGTGCAGAAGGACAGGGGGCTATTGGTGAGCAGTTCTTC.

In DNA form, the CDR3 reads TGTGCCAGCAGGTTCATTCCCGGGACAGGAAACACTGAAGCTTTCTTT. Amino acid sequence: CASRFIPGTGNTEAFF. J is TRBJ1-1 and V is TRBV2, with 8 nucleotides matching TRBD1. The CDR3 is 16 amino acids. Germline V gives CDR1 SNHLY, CDR2 FYNNEI. With V trimmed by 6 bases and J by 2 bases, 11 bases remained unmatched. The entire variable domain, with the rest obtained from reference TRBV2 and TRBJ1-1, is as follows: EPEVTQTPSHQVTQMGQEVILRCVPISNHLYFYWYRQILGQKVEFLVSFYNNEISEKSEIFDDQFSVERPDGSNFTLKIRSTKLEDSAMYFCASRFIPGTGNTEAFFGQGTRLTVV.